This T cell receptor (beta chain) is from a study of early T cells in non-severe SARS-CoV-2 infection. About the study: Unsorted whole-blood RNA was sequenced in bulk, leaving chains unpaired.

Deletions cut 1 base from V and 4 bases from J, with 13 bases between. Germline V gives CDR1 SGHTA, CDR2 FQGNSA. CDR3 size: 15 residues. Individually, cDNA molecules had unique molecular identifiers attached to them. TCRdb re-analysed the 5' RACE reads in MiXCR, keeping a single row per CDR3 protein. This repertoire shows about 52,000 distinct CDR3 sequences, approximately 10% found once; its top ten account for under 15%. This clonotype was counted a few times. Its specificity is unknown. Overall study findings and caveats: VDJdb matches were skewed toward anti-spike CD8 T cell responses.

This receptor was identified in an adult who was a healthcare worker with PCR-confirmed SARS-CoV-2 infection or an uninfected control (not recorded which). The sequencing input was whole blood. The rearrangement joins TRBV7-2 to TRBJ1-1; D may be TRBD1 (5 bases). The CDR3 DNA reads TGTGCCAGCAGCTTAGATGGGAAGGGGATCACTGAAGCTTTCTTT. As protein: CASSLDGKGITEAFF.